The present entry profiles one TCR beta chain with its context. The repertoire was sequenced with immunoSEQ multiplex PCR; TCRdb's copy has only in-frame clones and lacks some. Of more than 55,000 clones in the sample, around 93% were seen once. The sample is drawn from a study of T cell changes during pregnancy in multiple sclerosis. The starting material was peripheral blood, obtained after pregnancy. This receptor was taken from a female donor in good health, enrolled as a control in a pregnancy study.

CDR3 bases: TGTGCCAGCAGCCCCCTAAGGGGTAATAATTCACCCCTCCACTTT. This codes for CASSPLRGNNSPLHF. This chain joins TRBV5-4 and TRBJ1-6, with D perhaps TRBD1 (5 bases). CDR1 is SGHNT and CDR2 is YYREEE in the germline V gene (reference sequence). Trimming took 4 bases from V and 5 from J, leaving 13 bases between them. This CDR3 comprises 15 residues.